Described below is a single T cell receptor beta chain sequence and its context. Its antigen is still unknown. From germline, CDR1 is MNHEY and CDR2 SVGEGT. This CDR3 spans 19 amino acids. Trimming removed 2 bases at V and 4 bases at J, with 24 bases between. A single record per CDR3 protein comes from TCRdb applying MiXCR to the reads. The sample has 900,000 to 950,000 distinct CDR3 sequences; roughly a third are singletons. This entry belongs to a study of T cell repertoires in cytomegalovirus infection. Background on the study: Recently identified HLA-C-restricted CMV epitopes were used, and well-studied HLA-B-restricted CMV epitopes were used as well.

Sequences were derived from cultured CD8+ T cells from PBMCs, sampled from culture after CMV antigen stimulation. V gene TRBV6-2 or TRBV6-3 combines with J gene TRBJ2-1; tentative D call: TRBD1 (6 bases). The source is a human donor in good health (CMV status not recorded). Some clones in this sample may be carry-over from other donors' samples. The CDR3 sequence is CASSYQLLRWSGTYNEQFF. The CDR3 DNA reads TGTGCCAGCAGTTACCAACTCTTGCGATGGTCCGGGACATACAATGAGCAGTTCTTC.